This T cell receptor (beta chain) is from a study of T cell responses to AZD1222 COVID-19 vaccine (dated by TCRdb to about 2021). Looking at the study overall: TCR sequencing covered fewer than 250 trial participants: 207 given two doses of AZD1222 and 26 given two doses of MenACWY control vaccine. Enrollment into the trials was organized by age into subgroups of 18-55, 56-69 and 70-plus years, and those subgroups contained around 150, 28 and 57 TCR-sequenced participants, respectively. General conclusions and limits of the study: No day 14 peak-response samples were available, so repertoires were characterized only after the peak T cell response. Conclusions about previously exposed vaccinees were limited because only six or seven AZD1222 recipients were SARS-CoV-2 seropositive at baseline. The vaccine-associated CD4 TCRs covered the entire spike protein, and the dominant responses fell in regions 160-218 and 743-854. Spike-specific TCR breadth and depth rose significantly after two AZD1222 doses compared with day 0 and with MenACWY recipients. In the small 56-69-year group, the increase in depth fell short of significance, most likely because of low power. Most participants were white British and females outnumbered males, and the authors suggested that clonal diversity may have been underestimated. Nearly half of unique spike-specific TCRs reportedly recognized epitopes outside regions mutated in the B.1.351 and B.1.1.7 variants.

Read against the paper, the sample's time point label means: about 28 days (+/-7) after the second vaccine dose. Because spike-specific TCR depth and breadth did not differ between the two schedules, AZD1222 recipients who got a second dose at roughly 4 weeks were pooled with those who got a second dose at roughly 12 weeks. The vaccinee samples were drawn from two UK trials, COV001 and COV002, one of which was a single-blind randomized controlled phase 2/3 trial testing AZD1222 (ChAdOx1 nCoV-19) in healthy adults. For TCRbeta chain sequencing, PBMC samples were collected from trial participants at day 0 and at day 28 after the second dose. On this clone: No antigen is known for it. There are no base qualities to consult, and no much larger clone falls within one base.

The V end loses 4 bases and the J end loses 3 bases, and a stretch of 13 bases separates them. The CDR3 measures 14 amino acids from cysteine to phenylalanine. The CDR3 DNA has 42 bases and is translated from base 1. Looking up the germline V gene (reference sequence) yields CDR1 MNHEY and CDR2 SMNVEV. The CDR3 regions of human TCRbeta chains were analyzed by immunosequencing. The published analysis was carried out like this. Repertoire TCRs were matched against a reference library of SARS-CoV-2-specific TCRs generated with the MIRA antigen-specificity platform. Breadth was defined as the fraction of unique TCRs that were SARS-CoV-2-associated, and depth was defined as the fraction of total T cells that were SARS-CoV-2-associated. Using the MIRA data, every spike-specific TCR was mapped to the spike region that the TCR reacted to and assigned to either a CD4 or a CD8 class. Log10-transformed breadth and depth values were compared by one-way ANOVA with Sidak's multiple comparisons tests. TCRdb took over this immuneACCESS table, retaining in-frame rearrangements with V and J assigned. Such tables are incomplete; in checked studies, under half of the missing clones stem from an unresolved V gene, and the remainder is unexplained. The V and J calls and clone size were taken over from that table, and D and trimming were inferred from the DNA. This sample holds 100,000 to 140,000 clones; roughly 90% were observed only once. 7.5% to 9.5% of the sample lies in the top ten.

The receptor was derived from an adult who received the AZD1222 COVID-19 vaccine. The chain joins TRBV27 to TRBJ2-7, and perhaps TRBD1 as D gene, on 7 matching bases. The sequencing here drew on peripheral blood, taken 28 days after the second AZD1222 dose. The CDR3 corresponds to CASSWRGHGYEQYF. DNA sequence: TGTGCCAGCAGTTGGAGGGGGCATGGCTACGAGCAGTACTTC.